Many counts were recorded for the clone carrying this T cell receptor (beta chain). The data were obtained in a study of T cells of healthy individuals. Using its own MiXCR run on the 5' RACE reads, TCRdb lists one record per CDR3 protein. Altogether around 63,000 distinct CDR3 sequences are present, 16% being singletons, with the ten largest covering around 4.7%. The CDR3 totals 13 residues. Germline V CDR1 and CDR2: MRHNA, SNTAGT. Unmatched junction bases numbered 7, after V lost 6 bases and J lost 7 bases. The genes are TRBV6-4 and TRBJ1-1; 8 bases match TRBD1. The receptor comes from a human donor in good health. This CDR3 is CASRGQGRDEAFF. The CDR3 DNA sequence: TGTGCCAGCAGAGGACAGGGACGGGATGAAGCTTTCTTT.